This T cell receptor (beta chain) stems from a study of T cell clones after liver transplantation. Study in general: TCRbeta sequencing after a pre-transplant mixed lymphocyte reaction identified graft-donor-reactive clones, later tracked in post-transplant blood. Tolerance: complete withdrawal held at least one year, liver enzymes staying within twice normal.

V trimming: 4 bases; J trimming: 8 bases; junction bases outside the gene matches: 12. The CDR3 sequence is 15 residues long. The germline gives CDR1 LNHDA, CDR2 SQIVND (reference sequence). Method: immunoSEQ multiplex PCR; TCRdb's copy keeps in-frame clones and lacks some. The sample contains tens of thousands of clones, roughly 83% of which appear only once. Study conclusions and caveats: Post-transplant, graft-donor-reactive CD4 TCRbeta sequences in blood dropped significantly in most of the 8 subjects.

Points on this clone: Antigen specificity is unknown.

This receptor was taken from a human patient who received a liver transplant. A subset of T cells may come from the graft donor. The specimen was CD4+ T cells from blood, collected at the 22-month timepoint. V and J are TRBV19 and TRBJ1-2, with 8 nucleotides matching TRBD1. The CDR3 here is CASSRNGQGSGGYTF. The CDR3 DNA reads TGTGCCAGTAGTAGGAATGGACAGGGCTCGGGAGGCTACACCTTC.